The 24 T cell receptor beta chains below come from one sample, sequenced in a study of siplizumab effects on memory and regulatory T cells. Sequencing used immunoSEQ multiplex PCR; TCRdb keeps in-frame clones, though not all of them. The profile shows more than 85,000 clones, roughly nine tenths of them singletons. Input material: Tregs sorted from blood. The receptors were gathered from a human donor in good health.

The CDR3 here is CASSPTGIDFADTQYF. In nucleotides, the CDR3 is TGTGCCAGCAGCCCGACAGGGATCGATTTCGCAGATACGCAGTATTTT. The chain carries TRBV28 and TRBJ2-3; TRBD1 matches at 7 bases. CDR3 length: 16 amino acids. V dropped 6 bases and J dropped 4; count of bases not matched to a gene: 13. Germline V gives CDR1 MDHEN, CDR2 SYDVKM.

This rearrangement joins TRBV19 to TRBJ1-1; TRBD1 matches 8 bases. The CDR3 has 15 amino acids. CDR1 LNHDA and CDR2 SQIVND come from the germline V gene (reference sequence). V gave up 5 bases and J gave up 1 base; unmatched junction bases: 6. CDR3 amino acids: CASSHPGQANTEAFF. In nucleotides, the CDR3 is TGTGCCAGTAGTCACCCGGGACAGGCGAACACTGAAGCTTTCTTT.

J is TRBJ1-1 and V is TRBV11-2; D possibly corresponds to TRBD1 (6 bases). V dropped 3 bases and J dropped 1 base, with 21 bases sitting between them. This CDR3 region has 18 residues. The germline CDR1 and CDR2 sequences are SGHAT and FQNNGV. The CDR3 loop is CASSFVRGGGPANTEAFF. The CDR3 nucleotides read TGTGCCAGCAGCTTCGTTCGGGGTGGGGGGCCAGCGAACACTGAAGCTTTCTTT.

The chain carries TRBV6-5 and TRBJ1-2; no clear D. The CDR3 is 11 residues long. Germline lookup yields CDR1 MNHEY and CDR2 SVGAGI. Trimming removed 7 bases at V and 4 bases at J, with 7 bases between. The CDR3 nucleotides are TGTGCCAGCACCCGGGGCTATGGCTACACCTTC. Protein product: CASTRGYGYTF.

The chain carries TRBV10-2 and TRBJ2-1; the D gene could be TRBD1 or TRBD2 (5 bases each). Germline lookup yields CDR1 WSHSY and CDR2 SAAADI. Trimming shortened V by 4 bases and J by 8 bases, and 12 bases separated the two germline ends. This CDR3 region has 13 residues. The CDR3: CASSVSGRDEQFF. The DNA of the CDR3 is TGCGCCAGCAGTGTCTCGGGACGGGATGAGCAGTTCTTC.

About this clone itself: Other DNA sequences in this specimen translate into the identical CDR3. The chain employs TRBV5-1 and TRBJ2-3; no definite D call. CDR1 and CDR2 from the germline V gene are SGHRS and YFSETQ. This CDR3 is built from 14 residues. The germline V and J ends were trimmed by 0 bases and 0 bases, with 5 bases remaining between them. In nucleotides, the CDR3 is TGCGCCAGCAGCTTGGGGGGAAGCACAGATACGCAGTATTTT. This encodes CASSLGGSTDTQYF.

The J gene is TRBJ1-2, the V gene TRBV14, with TRBD1 matching over 7 bases. CDR1 is SGHDN, CDR2 FVKESK, per germline. The CDR3 is 15 residues long. V shed 3 bases, J shed 4 bases, and the junction held 8 bases outside the gene matches. The CDR3 is CASSHGTDPGYGYTF. The DNA for the CDR3 is TGTGCCAGCAGCCATGGGACAGATCCTGGCTATGGCTACACCTTC.

The gene calls are TRBV6-1 and TRBJ2-3, with unresolved D. The germline V gene encodes CDR1 MNHNS and CDR2 SASEGT. Deletions cut 3 bases from V and 4 bases from J, with 8 bases between. CDR3 size: 13 residues. The CDR3 nucleotides read TGTGCCAGCAGTGAGCTAGGGCCAGATACGCAGTATTTT. This translates into CASSELGPDTQYF.

This clone was seen a few times. The chain employs TRBV2 and TRBJ1-5; no clear D gene. Trimming removed 4 bases at V and 3 bases at J, with 7 bases between. The CDR3 is made up of 13 amino acids. The germline V gene encodes CDR1 SNHLY and CDR2 FYNNEI. The CDR3 here is CASSAGYNQPQHF. The CDR3 bases are TGTGCCAGCAGTGCGGGGTACAATCAGCCCCAGCATTTT.

V and J are TRBV28 and TRBJ2-5, with 10 bases lining up with TRBD1. The CDR3 consists of 15 residues. Germline CDR1 reads MDHEN; CDR2 reads SYDVKM. Unmatched junction bases numbered 6, after V lost 5 bases and J lost 3 bases. The CDR3, as DNA: TGTGCCAGCAGTATCATGGACAGGGGGAAAGAGACCCAGTACTTC. It translates to CASSIMDRGKETQYF.

This chain connects TRBV29-1 to TRBJ1-5; D ambiguous. The V end was cut by 1 base, the J end by 3 bases, with 4 bases between. The CDR3 is made up of 12 amino acids. Per germline, CDR1 SQVTM and CDR2 ANQGSEA. The CDR3 nucleotides read TGCAGCGTTGAAGCCCCCAATCAGCCCCAGCATTTT. This codes for CSVEAPNQPQHF.

The chain carries TRBV5-5 and TRBJ1-5; TRBD1 might be the D (5 bases). V dropped 2 bases and J dropped 5 bases, with 20 bases sitting between them. The CDR3 has 17 amino acids. The germline V gene has CDR1 SGHKS and CDR2 YYEKEE (reference sequence). CDR3 in amino acids: CASSLDVFQGLDQPQHF. The CDR3 DNA reads as TGTGCCAGCAGCTTAGATGTATTCCAGGGCTTGGATCAGCCCCAGCATTTT.

CDR3 sequence: CASSEQGAGYEKLFF. In DNA, the CDR3 is TGTGCCAGCAGTGAACAGGGGGCGGGATATGAAAAACTGTTTTTT. The V gene is TRBV2, the J gene TRBJ1-4; 8 bases match TRBD1. After removal of 2 bases from V and 6 bases from J, the junction contained 5 bases not matched to a gene. The length of the CDR3 is 15 residues. The germline V gene encodes CDR1 SNHLY and CDR2 FYNNEI.

The V and J genes are TRBV5-6 and TRBJ1-2; D call uncertain. Trimming left V 2 bases short and J 7 bases short, with 15 bases between. CDR3 length: 14 residues. CDR1 and CDR2 from the germline V gene are SGHDT and YYEEEE. DNA for the CDR3: TGTGCCAGCAGCTTTGAGGGAATCCTATCTGGCTACACCTTC. Translating gives CASSFEGILSGYTF.

This chain joins TRBV6-5 and TRBJ1-6, with D unresolved. The germline CDR1 and CDR2 sequences are MNHEY and SVGAGI. The CDR3 spans 13 residues. Trimming shortened V by 8 bases and J by 14 bases, and 19 bases separated the two germline ends. In DNA form, the CDR3 reads TGTGCCAGCCGGGGTGCAATAGGAGAAGCCCTCCACTTT. The encoded protein is CASRGAIGEALHF.

The chain recombines TRBV4-1 with TRBJ2-2; 7 nucleotides match TRBD1. Germline CDR1 and CDR2: MGHRA and YSYEKL. V gave up 4 bases and J gave up 1 base; unmatched junction bases: 6. The CDR3 is made up of 16 amino acids. CDR3: CASSPRTGQNTGELFF. CDR3 in DNA: TGCGCCAGCAGCCCGAGGACAGGACAGAACACCGGGGAGCTGTTTTTT.

This clone was detected only once. The chain recombines TRBV27 with TRBJ1-5; D is possibly TRBD1 (5 bases). The ends were cut back, 0 bases at V and 2 bases at J, with 14 bases in the middle. The CDR3 spans 17 residues. Germline-derived CDR1 and CDR2 are MNHEY and SMNVEV (reference sequence). The CDR3 DNA reads TGTGCCAGCAGTTTATCGGGGGGAGGGCATGGCAATCAGCCCCAGCATTTT. Translation gives CASSLSGGGHGNQPQHF.

J is TRBJ2-2 and V is TRBV19; 9 nucleotides agree with TRBD1. Germline CDR1 reads LNHDA; CDR2 reads SQIVND (reference sequence). The CDR3 loop spans 16 amino acids. The V and J ends lost 3 bases and 4 bases, in that order; junction bases with no gene match: 6. CDR3 nucleotides: TGTGCCAGTAGTATTGGGGACAGGGTGACCACCGGGGAGCTGTTTTTT. Amino acids: CASSIGDRVTTGELFF.

This chain joins TRBV10-3 and TRBJ2-5; 12 positions agree with TRBD2. V gave up 0 bases and J gave up 5 bases; unmatched junction bases: 4. The CDR3 consists of 16 residues. Germline CDR1 ENHRY, CDR2 SYGVKD. The CDR3 nucleotides are TGTGCCATCAGTGAGTCGCCGACTAGCGGGAGCGAGACCCAGTACTTC. Amino acids: CAISESPTSGSETQYF.

This chain links TRBV12-5 with TRBJ2-3, with D hard to call. Trimming took off 8 bases at V and 4 bases at J, with 10 bases between the two ends. The CDR3 has 12 amino acids. Germline V gene lookup returns CDR1 LGHNT and CDR2 FRNRAP. CDR3 protein: CASSRSADTQYF. For the CDR3, the DNA is TGTGCTAGTTCCCGGAGTGCAGATACGCAGTATTTT.

V and J are TRBV6-1 and TRBJ1-2; 7 bases map to TRBD1. V trimming: 6 bases; J trimming: 5 bases; junction bases outside the gene matches: 3. CDR1 and CDR2 (germline): MNHNS, SASEGT. This CDR3 region has 12 residues. The CDR3 loop reads CASSWTGYGYTF. The CDR3 DNA reads as TGTGCCAGCAGCTGGACAGGATATGGCTACACCTTC.

The V gene is TRBV27, the J gene TRBJ2-3; tentative D call: TRBD2 (5 bases). Deletions cut 3 bases from V and 2 bases from J, with 15 bases between. CDR1 and CDR2 (germline): MNHEY, SMNVEV (reference sequence). The CDR3 totals 16 residues. Here the CDR3 DNA reads TGTGCCAGCAGTTTTGCGCGGGTCTCACTCACAGATACGCAGTATTTT. It codes for CASSFARVSLTDTQYF.

This chain links TRBV30 with TRBJ1-1, with a tentative D call TRBD1 (6 bases). Germline-derived CDR1 and CDR2 are GTSNPN and SVGIG (reference sequence). Trimming removed 4 bases from V and 1 base from J, with 10 bases in between. The CDR3 totals 13 residues. The CDR3 sequence is CAWKQGWNTEAFF. DNA of the CDR3: TGTGCCTGGAAACAGGGATGGAACACTGAAGCTTTCTTT. Based on the CDR3 plus reference TRBV30 and TRBJ1-1, the full variable domain is SQTIHQWPATLVQPVGSPLSLECTVEGTSNPNLYWYRQAAGRGLQLLFYSVGIGQISSEVPQNLSASRPQDRQFILSSKKLLLSDSGFYLCAWKQGWNTEAFFGQGTRLTVV.

A remark on this clone: This is likely a read error, given that the CDR3 carries no conserved phenylalanine or tryptophan at its end. The chain carries TRBV6-1 and TRBJ1-2; a possible D gene is TRBD1 (6 bases). V dropped 7 bases and J dropped 8 bases, with 11 bases sitting between them. The V gene's germline CDR1 is MNHNS and CDR2 SASEGT. There are 11 residues in the CDR3. The DNA for the CDR3 is TGTGCCAGCAACAGGGTGGGGGGCTACACCCTC. It encodes CASNRVGGYTL.